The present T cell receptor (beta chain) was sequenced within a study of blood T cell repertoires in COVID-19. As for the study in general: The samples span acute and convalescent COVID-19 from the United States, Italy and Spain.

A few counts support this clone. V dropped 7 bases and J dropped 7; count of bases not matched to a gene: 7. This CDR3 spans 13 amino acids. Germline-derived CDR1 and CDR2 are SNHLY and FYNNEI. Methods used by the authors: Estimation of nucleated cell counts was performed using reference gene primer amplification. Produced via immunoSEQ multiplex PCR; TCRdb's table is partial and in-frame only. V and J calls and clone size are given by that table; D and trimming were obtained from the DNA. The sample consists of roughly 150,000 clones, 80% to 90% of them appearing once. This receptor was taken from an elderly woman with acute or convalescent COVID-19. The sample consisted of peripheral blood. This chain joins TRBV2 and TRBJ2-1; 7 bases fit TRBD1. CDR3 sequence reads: CASTSDRQNEQFF. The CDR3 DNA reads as TGTGCCAGCACTTCGGACAGGCAAAATGAGCAGTTCTTC.